This TCR beta chain was retrieved from a study of TIL therapy for anti-PD-1-resistant metastatic lung cancer. For the study at large: Most patients had lung adenocarcinoma. Tumors carried a median roughly 1.5 non-synonymous mutations per megabase.

In its sample, this clone was seen once. The libraries were made with immunoSEQ v3. TCRdb's copy holds only in-frame clones and misses some; the assay was immunoSEQ multiplex PCR. This sample has more than 55,000 clones, with over 75% found just once. The germline V gene encodes CDR1 LGHDT and CDR2 YNNKEL (reference sequence). The V end was cut by 4 bases, the J end by 8 bases, with 9 bases between. This CDR3 contains 12 residues. Time point here: pre-treatment sample, taken before nivolumab and TIL therapy. Enrollment ran from late 2017 to January 2020. The chain recombines TRBV3-1 (or the pseudogene TRBV3-2) with TRBJ2-1, with no clear D. This receptor was taken from a person between 25 and 79 years old with non-small cell lung cancer. The source material was blood, sampled at baseline. CDR3 protein: CASSPSVYEQFF. CDR3 nucleotide sequence: TGTGCCAGCAGCCCTAGTGTCTATGAGCAGTTCTTC.